This TCR beta chain comes out of a study of T cells in tumors after PD-1 blockade. Looking at the study overall: No patient had prior checkpoint blockade, systemic immunosuppression, or radiotherapy within 4 weeks. Either cemiplimab 350 mg every 2 weeks or pembrolizumab 200 mg every 3 weeks was given. A subset received ongoing vismodegib 150 mg daily alongside anti-PD-1 therapy. Study-wide findings and caveats: Blood contained about 40% of the tumor's TCR clonotypes.

Unmatched junction bases numbered 21, after V lost 11 bases and J lost 0 bases. The CDR3 is 19 amino acids. Germline CDR1 SNHLY, CDR2 FYNNEI. Sequencing was performed with immunoSEQ multiplex PCR; in TCRdb, only in-frame clones are kept and a portion is missing. This sample has 20,000 to 25,000 clones, with 78% found just once. On this clone: Its antigen is as yet unknown. Other DNA sequences in this sample translate to the same CDR3.

The material sequenced was PBMCs, taken before anti-PD-1 treatment. This clonotype originated in a human donor with basal cell carcinoma. The chain has TRBV2 and TRBJ2-1; the match to TRBD2 covers 8 bases. In DNA form, the CDR3 reads TGTGCCCCCAGTTACGGGGGGGCGCGGGCGGGGAGCTCCTACAATGAGCAGTTCTTC. Amino acid sequence: CAPSYGGARAGSSYNEQFF.